These 21 T cell receptor beta chains share one sample of origin, sequenced in a study of T cell responses to AZD1222 COVID-19 vaccine. Repertoires were generated with immunoSEQ multiplex PCR, while TCRdb's copy carries only in-frame clones and drops some. The repertoire holds 200,000 to 250,000 clones, under 95% seen once, with 0.95% to 1.1% in the top ten. The sequencing here drew on peripheral blood, taken on day 0 of MenACWY control vaccination. These receptors originate from an adult in good health.

On this clone itself: The same CDR3 can be traced to other DNA sequences in this sample. The chain joins TRBV12-3 or TRBV12-4 to TRBJ1-5; D unclear. The CDR3 has 13 amino acids. V was pared by 6 bases and J by 4 bases, with 10 bases between. The CDR3 DNA sequence: TGTGCCAGCAGCAGGACGGTGAATCAGCCCCAGCATTTT. This translates into CASSRTVNQPQHF.

V gene TRBV5-4 combines with J gene TRBJ1-3; D gene uncertain. The CDR3 runs to 16 residues. Germline CDR1 SGHNT, CDR2 YYREEE (reference sequence). Trimming shortened V by 2 bases and J by 0 bases, and 12 bases separated the two germline ends. Written as DNA, the CDR3 is TGTGCCAGCAGCTTTATGCAGGCAAGCTCTGGAAACACCATATATTTT. Its protein product is CASSFMQASSGNTIYF.

This chain uses TRBV19 with TRBJ2-6, with unresolved D. The germline V and J ends were trimmed by 3 bases and 0 bases, with 6 bases remaining between them. Germline V lookup: CDR1 LNHDA, CDR2 SQIVND (reference sequence). This CDR3 contains 15 residues. The CDR3 bases are TGTGCCAGTAGTATCCAAAACTCTGGGGCCAACGTCCTGACTTTC. Translation: CASSIQNSGANVLTF.

The sample holds a few counts of this clone. The same CDR3 arises from other DNA sequences in this sample as well. The rearrangement joins TRBV2 to TRBJ2-5; the D is unclear. The germline CDR1 and CDR2 sequences are SNHLY and FYNNEI. With 4 bases removed from V and 5 bases from J, the gap between germline ends came to 5 bases. This CDR3 spans 11 amino acids. The CDR3 protein is CASSVMETQYF. CDR3 in DNA: TGTGCCAGCAGTGTTATGGAGACCCAGTACTTC. The variable domain in full, completed from reference TRBV2 and TRBJ2-5, reads EPEVTQTPSHQVTQMGQEVILRCVPISNHLYFYWYRQILGQKVEFLVSFYNNEISEKSEIFDDQFSVERPDGSNFTLKIRSTKLEDSAMYFCASSVMETQYFGPGTRLLVL.

V and J are TRBV3-1 (or the pseudogene TRBV3-2) and TRBJ1-5; D ambiguous. In germline, CDR1 is LGHDT, CDR2 YNNKEL (reference sequence). Trimming took 0 bases from V and 6 from J, leaving 12 bases between them. The CDR3 contains 15 residues. In nucleotides, the CDR3 is TGTGCCAGCAGCCAAGATCGGCAGACGCGTCAGCCCCAGCATTTT. It specifies CASSQDRQTRQPQHF.

V usage is TRBV6-2 or TRBV6-3 and J usage is TRBJ2-2, with no clear D. The CDR3 consists of 13 residues. The germline CDR1 and CDR2 sequences are MNHEY and SVGEGT. V was trimmed by 4 bases and J by 6 bases, leaving 9 bases between them. The CDR3 region is CASSSGMAGELFF. The CDR3 DNA is TGTGCCAGCAGTTCGGGCATGGCCGGGGAGCTGTTTTTT.

In the case of this clone: The same CDR3 can be traced to other DNA sequences in this sample. This chain uses TRBV3-1 (or the pseudogene TRBV3-2) with TRBJ1-2, with 7 bases fitting TRBD1. Germline V gene lookup returns CDR1 LGHDT and CDR2 YNNKEL (reference sequence). With 4 bases clipped from V and 4 bases from J, the junction kept 3 bases outside the gene matches. This CDR3 has 13 residues. The CDR3 coding sequence is TGTGCCAGCAGCCCGACAGGGCTCTATGGCTACACCTTC. Protein product: CASSPTGLYGYTF.

V gene TRBV4-2 combines with J gene TRBJ2-1; TRBD2 agrees at 7 bases. V shed 4 bases, J shed 4 bases, and the junction held 4 bases outside the gene matches. This CDR3 has 14 residues. The germline V gene encodes CDR1 LGHNA and CDR2 YNFKEQ. CDR3 residues: CASSRGGRYNEQFF. CDR3 DNA: TGTGCCAGCAGCCGAGGCGGGAGATACAATGAGCAGTTCTTC.

The chain couples TRBV9 to TRBJ2-3; D unresolved. The V and J ends lost 0 bases and 2 bases respectively, with 7 bases between them. Germline loops: CDR1 SGDLS, CDR2 YYNGEE. The CDR3 runs to 14 residues. The CDR3 DNA sequence: TGTGCCAGCAGCGTAGGGGGATACACAGATACGCAGTATTTT. Protein: CASSVGGYTDTQYF.

The sample holds one count of this clone. The chain links TRBV4-3 to TRBJ1-2; D ambiguous. This CDR3 has 13 amino acids. Germline CDR1 is LGHNA and CDR2 is YSLEER. V lost 1 base, J lost 8 bases, and 11 bases lay in between. The CDR3: CASSQGRAGGYTF. Here the CDR3 DNA reads TGCGCCAGCAGCCAAGGCAGAGCTGGCGGCTACACCTTC.

The rearrangement joins TRBV5-4 to TRBJ1-4, with TRBD1 matching 9 bases. V lost 4 bases to trimming and J lost 6 bases; unmatched junction nucleotides: 7. Germline V gene sequence: CDR1 SGHNT, CDR2 YYREEE (reference sequence). This CDR3 has 15 residues. In DNA form, the CDR3 reads TGTGCCAGCAGCCGGGGGGGACAGGGAGATGAAAAACTGTTTTTT. This translates into CASSRGGQGDEKLFF.

The chain uses TRBV7-2 and TRBJ1-1, with unresolved D. Trimming left V 4 bases short and J 1 base short, with 16 bases between. Germline lookup yields CDR1 SGHTA and CDR2 FQGNSA. This CDR3 has 16 amino acids. The CDR3 sequence: CASSSQRNLRNTEAFF. The CDR3 DNA sequence: TGTGCCAGCAGCTCCCAAAGGAATCTGCGGAACACTGAAGCTTTCTTT.

The chain recombines TRBV6-6 with TRBJ1-1, with 8 positions matching TRBD1. The CDR3 is 15 residues long. Trimming cost V 0 bases and J 8 bases; bases outside gene matches: 8. CDR1 MNHNY and CDR2 SVGAGI come from the germline V gene (reference sequence). The CDR3 sequence is CASSYSQGATLEAFF. The CDR3 DNA follows: TGTGCCAGCAGTTACTCCCAGGGGGCGACTCTAGAAGCTTTCTTT.

The table lists this clone with a count of one. The J gene is TRBJ1-5, the V gene TRBV7-2, with D tentatively TRBD1 (5 bases). Trimming removed 5 bases at V and 1 base at J, with 9 bases between. Germline V gene sequence: CDR1 SGHTA, CDR2 FQGNSA. This CDR3 is 14 amino acids long. The CDR3 protein is CASSLRTSNQPQHF. The CDR3 bases are TGTGCCAGCAGCCTGCGGACAAGCAATCAGCCCCAGCATTTT.

This clone has a single count. This chain uses TRBV19 with TRBJ2-5, with D possibly being TRBD1 (5 bases). V lost 4 bases to trimming and J lost 5 bases, with 17 bases between them. The CDR3 consists of 15 residues. Germline V gene lookup returns CDR1 LNHDA and CDR2 SQIVND (reference sequence). CDR3 bases: TGTGCCAGTAGTACCTCACAAGGTTGGGGCGAGACCCAGTACTTC. Translated, it gives CASSTSQGWGETQYF.

This chain links TRBV3-1 (or the pseudogene TRBV3-2) with TRBJ1-1; D may be TRBD1 (5 bases). This CDR3 is 12 amino acids long. V lost 3 bases to trimming and J lost 8 bases, with 10 bases between them. CDR1 is LGHDT, CDR2 YNNKEL, per germline (reference sequence). This CDR3 reads CASSQTNREAFF. The DNA of the CDR3 is TGTGCCAGCAGCCAGACAAACAGGGAAGCTTTCTTT.

The genes are TRBV6-1 and TRBJ1-1; D uncertain. Germline assignment: CDR1 MNHNS and CDR2 SASEGT. The length of the CDR3 is 13 residues. V was clipped by 2 bases and J by 2 bases, with 6 bases between them. The CDR3 region has the DNA TGTGCCAGCAGTGAAACTATTAACACTGAAGCTTTCTTT. Its protein is CASSETINTEAFF.

V is TRBV30 and J is TRBJ2-1, with no clear D. The ends were cut back, 0 bases at V and 7 bases at J, with 4 bases in the middle. This CDR3 contains 11 residues. Germline V lookup: CDR1 GTSNPN, CDR2 SVGIG (reference sequence). The CDR3 here is CAWSVGNEQFF. CDR3 nucleotide sequence: TGTGCCTGGAGTGTCGGTAATGAGCAGTTCTTC. Together with reference TRBV30 and TRBJ2-1, the CDR3 gives the full variable domain: SQTIHQWPATLVQPVGSPLSLECTVEGTSNPNLYWYRQAAGRGLQLLFYSVGIGQISSEVPQNLSASRPQDRQFILSSKKLLLSDSGFYLCAWSVGNEQFFGPGTRLTVL.

The chain joins TRBV9 to TRBJ2-5; a weak D match, TRBD2 (5 bases). The germline V and J ends were trimmed by 4 bases and 5 bases, with 12 bases remaining between them. Germline assignment: CDR1 SGDLS and CDR2 YYNGEE. This CDR3 contains 13 residues. Here the CDR3 reads CASSTGLGETQYF. For the CDR3, the DNA is TGTGCCAGCAGCACCGGACTCGGGGAGACCCAGTACTTC.

The V call is TRBV29-1, the J call TRBJ1-5; TRBD1 is a possible D gene (5 bases). Trimming stripped 4 bases from V and 4 bases from J, with 8 bases between. CDR3 size: 12 residues. The germline CDR1 and CDR2 sequences are SQVTM and ANQGSEA. This CDR3 reads CSVGGRNQPQHF. CDR3 DNA sequence: TGCAGCGTTGGGGGCAGAAATCAGCCCCAGCATTTT.

The rearrangement links TRBV7-9 to TRBJ2-7; D unresolved. The CDR3 extends over 11 amino acids. Trimming removed 2 bases at V and 7 bases at J, with 6 bases between. Germline CDR1 is SEHNR and CDR2 is FQNEAQ (reference sequence). CDR3 nucleotide sequence: TGTGCCAGCAGCTTATTTGGGGAGCAGTACTTC. Translated: CASSLFGEQYF.